These 29 T cell receptor beta chains came from one sample sequenced in a study of blood T cell repertoires in COVID-19. Some clones are missing from TCRdb's copy, which holds only in-frame ones; the method was immunoSEQ multiplex PCR. The sample shows 110,000 to 150,000 clones, 76% of them seen only once. The sequenced sample consisted of peripheral blood. Source of these receptors: a man aged 55 to 70 with acute or convalescent COVID-19.

This chain links TRBV4-1 with TRBJ2-3, with a weak D call TRBD2 (7 bases). The CDR3 has 14 residues. Trimming shortened V by 4 bases and J by 5 bases, and 13 bases separated the two germline ends. Germline-derived CDR1 and CDR2 are MGHRA and YSYEKL. The CDR3 protein is CASSLRGALDTQYF. DNA of the CDR3: TGCGCCAGCAGCCTCCGGGGGGCGCTAGATACGCAGTATTTT.

The chain recombines TRBV6-1 with TRBJ1-2, with D perhaps matching TRBD1 (6 bases). The CDR3 is 15 amino acids. V dropped 3 bases and J dropped 3 bases, with 14 bases sitting between them. Germline V lookup: CDR1 MNHNS, CDR2 SASEGT. The CDR3 DNA reads as TGTGCCAGCAGTGATTCTAGGGGGGGCTACTATGGCTACACCTTC. Translation gives CASSDSRGGYYGYTF.

The CDR3 bases are TGTGCTAGCTCCCACGAGGGCTTAACCAAAAACATTCAGTACTTC. It translates to CASSHEGLTKNIQYF. The V gene is TRBV30, the J gene TRBJ2-4; D is perhaps TRBD2 (5 bases). Germline V gene data show CDR1 as GTSNPN and CDR2 as SVGIG (reference sequence). The CDR3 loop spans 15 amino acids.

Only one count was recorded for this clone. The genes are TRBV10-1 and TRBJ2-1; no reliable D call. The CDR3 has 14 residues. V was shortened by 6 bases and J by 2 bases, with 11 bases between the two germline ends. Per germline, CDR1 WNHNN and CDR2 SYGVQD (reference sequence). The chain's CDR3 is CASSPERAYNEQFF. CDR3 in DNA: TGCGCCAGCAGCCCTGAACGGGCCTACAATGAGCAGTTCTTC.

This chain links TRBV19 with TRBJ2-2; TRBD1 agrees at 10 bases. After removal of 3 bases from V and 5 bases from J, the junction contained 0 bases not matched to a gene. Germline CDR1 is LNHDA and CDR2 is SQIVND (reference sequence). The CDR3 loop spans 14 amino acids. The chain's CDR3 is CASSMDRGTGELFF. CDR3 DNA: TGTGCCAGTAGTATGGACAGGGGGACCGGGGAGCTGTTTTTT.

The rearrangement joins TRBV2 to TRBJ1-5; D is possibly TRBD1 (6 bases). Trimming left V 9 bases short and J 1 base short, with 13 bases between. Germline V gene sequence: CDR1 SNHLY, CDR2 FYNNEI. The CDR3 runs to 14 residues. The CDR3: CASDTGTSNQPQHF. CDR3 in DNA: TGTGCCAGTGATACAGGGACGAGCAATCAGCCCCAGCATTTT.

The chain is built from TRBV3-1 (or the pseudogene TRBV3-2) and TRBJ2-7, with a possible D match to TRBD2 (6 bases). CDR3 length: 18 amino acids. V was cut by 1 base and J by 2 bases, with 21 bases left in between. CDR1 is LGHDT, CDR2 YNNKEL, per germline (reference sequence). CDR3 protein: CASSQGLGGSGRTYEQYF. Written as DNA, the CDR3 is TGTGCCAGCAGCCAAGGCCTCGGCGGTAGCGGTCGAACCTACGAGCAGTACTTC.

This chain links TRBV11-3 with TRBJ2-2, with a weak D call TRBD2 (5 bases). Deletions cut 5 bases from V and 4 bases from J, with 11 bases between. Germline V gives CDR1 SGHNT, CDR2 YENEEA. The CDR3 length is 14 residues. CDR3 coding DNA: TGTGCCAGCAGCGTTAGCGCCGTCACCGGGGAGCTGTTTTTT. Translating it yields CASSVSAVTGELFF.

This clone has a handful of counts. V and J are TRBV11-2 and TRBJ2-3, with 7 bases fitting TRBD2. There are 13 residues in the CDR3. Per the germline V gene, CDR1 is SGHAT and CDR2 is FQNNGV. J lost 4 bases, V lost 5 bases, and 3 bases had no gene match. CDR3 nucleotides: TGTGCCAGCAGCCAGGGAGGGGCAGATACGCAGTATTTT. Translated: CASSQGGADTQYF.

The chain combines TRBV19 with TRBJ1-5; D might be TRBD1 (5 bases). Trimming pared 3 bases from V and 8 bases from J, leaving 17 bases between. The CDR3 extends over 15 amino acids. Germline assignment: CDR1 LNHDA and CDR2 SQIVND (reference sequence). The CDR3 DNA follows: TGTGCCAGTAGTATTGAATCCTTCAGGGCTGAGCCCCAGCATTTT. Amino acids: CASSIESFRAEPQHF.

The chain carries TRBV6-2 or TRBV6-3 and TRBJ2-7; D gene ambiguous. The germline CDR1 and CDR2 sequences are MNHEY and SVGEGT. V was clipped by 5 bases and J by 3 bases, with 2 bases between them. The CDR3 is made up of 10 amino acids. The CDR3 DNA sequence: TGTGCCAGCAGTCTCTACGAGCAGTACTTC. Translated, it gives CASSLYEQYF.

The genes are TRBV9 and TRBJ2-3, with 7 bases aligning to TRBD2. This CDR3 comprises 16 residues. Germline CDR1 reads SGDLS; CDR2 reads YYNGEE. J gave up 1 base and V 0 bases, and 5 bases lay outside the gene matches. CDR3 coding DNA: TGTGCCAGCAGCGTAGTGGGCGGGAGAGGCACAGATACGCAGTATTTT. Protein: CASSVVGGRGTDTQYF.

The chain is built from TRBV2 and TRBJ2-7, with TRBD2 as a possible D gene (6 bases). The CDR3 is made up of 13 amino acids. Between the trimmed V and J ends, which lost 6 bases and 7 bases, there was a span of 16 bases. CDR1 is SNHLY and CDR2 is FYNNEI in the germline V gene. The CDR3 DNA is TGTGCCAGCAGGGGGGACTCCCTTGGGGAGCAGTACTTC. Residues: CASRGDSLGEQYF.

The rearrangement links TRBV7-2 to TRBJ2-7; TRBD2 aligns across 9 bases. The CDR3 sequence is 15 residues long. The junction had 8 bases not matched to a gene; V was cut back by 6 bases and J by 2 bases. The germline CDR1 and CDR2 sequences are SGHTA and FQGNSA. The CDR3 loop is CASSRVAGVAYEQYF. In DNA, the CDR3 is TGTGCCAGCAGTAGGGTAGCGGGAGTTGCCTACGAGCAGTACTTC.

This clone was found a few times. V gene TRBV18 combines with J gene TRBJ2-7; 9 bases line up with TRBD1. This CDR3 is 15 amino acids long. V was pared by 5 bases and J by 0 bases, with 5 bases of the junction left unmatched. The germline V gene has CDR1 KGHSH and CDR2 LQKENI. The CDR3 here is CASSTGGPSSYEQYF. In nucleotides, the CDR3 is TGTGCCAGCTCAACAGGGGGCCCCAGCTCCTACGAGCAGTACTTC.

This clone showed up just a few times. The chain joins TRBV7-8 to TRBJ2-3; TRBD2 aligns across 12 bases. J was trimmed by 2 bases and V by 4 bases; bases with no gene match: 4. The CDR3 contains 16 residues. Per germline, CDR1 SGHVS and CDR2 FQNEAQ. The CDR3 nucleotides are TGTGCCAGCAGCTCAAGGACTAGCGGGACCACAGATACGCAGTATTTT. It codes for CASSSRTSGTTDTQYF.

The rearrangement joins TRBV30 to TRBJ1-5; the D gene is possibly TRBD1 (6 bases). The V and J ends lost 3 bases and 0 bases respectively, with 15 bases between them. The CDR3 is made up of 16 amino acids. Germline values: CDR1 GTSNPN, CDR2 SVGIG (reference sequence). The DNA of the CDR3 is TGTGCCTGGAGCAGGGGTACAGAGCCTAGCAATCAGCCCCAGCATTTT. This codes for CAWSRGTEPSNQPQHF.

This chain uses TRBV18 with TRBJ1-2, with D unresolved. Germline CDR1 reads KGHSH; CDR2 reads LQKENI. Trimming stripped 1 base from V and 7 bases from J, with 19 bases between. The CDR3 is 16 amino acids. CDR3 amino acids: CASSPRFRVTEGGYTF. In DNA form, the CDR3 reads TGTGCCAGCTCACCACGTTTTCGGGTTACGGAAGGTGGCTACACCTTC. Full variable domain (remainder filled in from reference TRBV18 and TRBJ1-2): NAGVMQNPRHLVRRRGQEARLRCSPMKGHSHVYWYRQLPEEGLKFMVYLQKENIIDESGMPKERFSAEFPKEGPSILRIQQVVRGDSAAYFCASSPRFRVTEGGYTFGSGTRLTVV.

The chain has TRBV15 and TRBJ1-5; a possible D gene is TRBD1 (6 bases). The CDR3 runs to 15 residues. Germline CDR1 and CDR2: LNHNV and YYDKDF (reference sequence). Trimming stripped 0 bases from V and 11 bases from J, with 17 bases between. The CDR3 DNA sequence: TGTGCCACCAGCAGAGATCGTGGGGGCCCCAGGGCCCAGCATTTT. This sequence encodes CATSRDRGGPRAQHF.

The chain uses TRBV6-1 and TRBJ1-4; tentatively, D is TRBD1 (6 bases). The ends were cut back, 2 bases at V and 2 bases at J, with 9 bases in the middle. Germline CDR1 and CDR2: MNHNS and SASEGT. The CDR3 extends over 15 amino acids. The CDR3 nucleotides are TGTGCCAGCAGTGAAAGGGGGGGGACTAATGAAAAACTGTTTTTT. Encoded protein: CASSERGGTNEKLFF.

V usage is TRBV5-4 and J usage is TRBJ2-5, with 7 nucleotides matching TRBD2. Germline CDR1 and CDR2: SGHNT and YYREEE (reference sequence). The CDR3 is 14 amino acids. V gave up 4 bases and J gave up 5 bases; unmatched junction bases: 8. CDR3 DNA sequence: TGTGCCAGCAGCGCAGGCGGGGGAGTGGAGACCCAGTACTTC. Translated, it gives CASSAGGGVETQYF. Supplemented by reference TRBV5-4 and TRBJ2-5, the full variable domain reads ETGVTQSPTHLIKTRGQQVTLRCSSQSGHNTVSWYQQALGQGPQFIFQYYREEENGRGNFPPRFSGLQFPNYSSELNVNALELDDSALYLCASSAGGGVETQYFGPGTRLLVL.

The V and J genes are TRBV10-2 and TRBJ2-7, with TRBD2 identical over 10 bases. Germline CDR1 WSHSY, CDR2 SAAADI. The ends lost 5 bases at V and 6 bases at J; junction bases unmatched: 1. CDR3 length: 12 residues. CDR3 in DNA: TGCGCCAGCAGTTCTAGCGGGAGCGAGCAGTACTTC. It specifies CASSSSGSEQYF.

This clone was seen a few times. The gene calls are TRBV6-1 and TRBJ1-2; no clear D. The CDR3 length is 16 residues. Germline V gives CDR1 MNHNS, CDR2 SASEGT. Trimming shortened V by 3 bases and J by 1 base, and 15 bases separated the two germline ends. CDR3 in DNA: TGTGCCAGCAGTGAGATCGATCCAGTCTTTAACTATGGCTACACCTTC. This translates into CASSEIDPVFNYGYTF.

This clone was seen a single time. This sequence joins TRBV30 and TRBJ2-2; 13 nucleotides agree with TRBD2. The germline gives CDR1 GTSNPN, CDR2 SVGIG (reference sequence). CDR3 length equals 15 residues. The V and J ends lost 2 bases and 6 bases, in that order; junction bases with no gene match: 3. In DNA, the CDR3 is TGTGCCTGGAGTTCGGGACTAGCGGGACCCGGGGAGCTGTTTTTT. Residues: CAWSSGLAGPGELFF.

The V gene is TRBV5-1, the J gene TRBJ2-1, with D tentatively TRBD2 (6 bases). The germline V gene encodes CDR1 SGHRS and CDR2 YFSETQ. The CDR3 covers 14 residues. V shed 0 bases and J shed 3 bases, with 7 bases lying between them. The CDR3: CASSLGLVYNEQFF. In nucleotides, the CDR3 is TGCGCCAGCAGCTTGGGACTAGTCTACAATGAGCAGTTCTTC.

This chain joins TRBV3-1 (or the pseudogene TRBV3-2) and TRBJ2-7; D might be TRBD2 (6 bases). V lost 4 bases and J 2 bases, leaving 9 bases between the germline ends. The germline V gene has CDR1 LGHDT and CDR2 YNNKEL (reference sequence). The CDR3 is made up of 13 amino acids. The DNA for the CDR3 is TGTGCCAGCAGCCTTCGGGGGACCTACGAGCAGTACTTC. Protein sequence: CASSLRGTYEQYF.

The chain couples TRBV29-1 to TRBJ1-2; TRBD1 matches at 8 bases. CDR1 and CDR2 (germline): SQVTM, ANQGSEA. Trimming took 3 bases from V and 8 from J; bases not matched to a gene: 11. CDR3 size: 14 residues. CDR3 sequence: CSVDSQGAPRGYTF. CDR3 coding DNA: TGCAGCGTTGATTCCCAGGGGGCGCCGAGAGGCTACACCTTC.

The V and J genes are TRBV5-4 and TRBJ1-1, with a tentative D call TRBD1 (5 bases). The CDR3 covers 13 residues. Germline V gene sequence: CDR1 SGHNT, CDR2 YYREEE (reference sequence). The germline V and J ends were trimmed by 5 bases and 1 base, with 9 bases remaining between them. The CDR3 DNA follows: TGTGCCAGCAGGGAACAGGAGAACACTGAAGCTTTCTTT. Translation gives CASREQENTEAFF.

This chain connects TRBV27 to TRBJ2-7; 7 bases map to TRBD2. The trim removed 5 bases at V and 2 bases at J, leaving 9 bases unmatched. The CDR3 runs 15 residues. Germline-derived CDR1 and CDR2 are MNHEY and SMNVEV (reference sequence). CDR3 region: CASSLPGAGTYEQYF. The DNA for the CDR3 is TGTGCCAGCAGTCTCCCAGGAGCGGGGACCTACGAGCAGTACTTC.